A single sample is the source of the 9 T cell receptor beta chains below, sequenced in a study of blood T cell repertoires in COVID-19 (dated by TCRdb to 2019 to 2021). Library preparation used the immunoSEQ multiplex PCR assay. As stored in TCRdb, this immuneACCESS dataset retains in-frame rearrangements with V and J assigned. A fraction of the clones does not appear; measured against another copy, unresolved V genes explain less than half of the discrepancy, and the remainder lacks a known reason. The sample data list 250,000 to 400,000 clones, and approximately 87% of these were observed just once. 2.5% to 3.5% of the sample goes to the ten largest clones. Sequencing input: peripheral blood. The source is a woman in her twenties or thirties with COVID-19, enrolled during active disease.

The CDR3 spells CASSHRGDTNYGYTF. The DNA of the CDR3 is TGTGCCAGCAGCCACAGGGGCGATACTAACTATGGCTACACCTTC. The chain uses TRBV3-1 (or the pseudogene TRBV3-2) and TRBJ1-2, with a weak D call TRBD1 (6 bases). Germline values: CDR1 LGHDT, CDR2 YNNKEL (reference sequence). The CDR3 runs to 15 residues. V was cut by 3 bases and J by 0 bases, with 11 bases left in between.

The chain links TRBV10-3 to TRBJ2-7; a possible D gene is TRBD2 (6 bases). Germline CDR1 ENHRY, CDR2 SYGVKD. Trimming removed 5 bases from V and 3 bases from J, with 17 bases in between. CDR3 length: 15 residues. CDR3 sequence reads: CAISPVGGGSYEQYF. In nucleotides, the CDR3 is TGTGCCATCAGTCCCGTGGGGGGTGGGAGCTACGAGCAGTACTTC.

The rearrangement links TRBV5-4 to TRBJ2-7; 8 bases match TRBD2. The length of the CDR3 is 16 residues. V trimming: 0 bases; J trimming: 1 base; junction bases outside the gene matches: 6. Germline CDR1 and CDR2: SGHNT and YYREEE (reference sequence). CDR3 sequence (DNA): TGTGCCAGCAGCTTGGGGGCTAGCGGGTCATCCTACGAGCAGTACTTC. Protein product: CASSLGASGSSYEQYF.

This rearrangement joins TRBV18 to TRBJ2-5; TRBD2 is a possible D gene (5 bases). Germline V gives CDR1 KGHSH, CDR2 LQKENI. The length of the CDR3 is 15 residues. V dropped 4 bases and J dropped 5 bases, with 17 bases sitting between them. The CDR3, as DNA: TGTGCCAGCTCACGCCAGGAGCCCGGGATGGAGACCCAGTACTTC. Translating it yields CASSRQEPGMETQYF.

This clone was observed a handful of times. The chain couples TRBV9 to TRBJ1-1; a possible D gene is TRBD1 (5 bases). This CDR3 has 14 amino acids. The V and J ends lost 4 bases and 1 base respectively, with 11 bases between them. CDR1 SGDLS and CDR2 YYNGEE come from the germline V gene. The CDR3 nucleotides read TGTGCCAGCAGCCTAGGGCAGGGGAACACTGAAGCTTTCTTT. Its protein product is CASSLGQGNTEAFF.

This clone occurred once. The chain recombines TRBV27 with TRBJ2-1; 7 bases map to TRBD2. Germline-derived CDR1 and CDR2 are MNHEY and SMNVEV (reference sequence). V trimming: 5 bases; J trimming: 7 bases; junction bases outside the gene matches: 11. This CDR3 spans 15 amino acids. The CDR3 region has the DNA TGTGCCAGCAGTCCTGGGCGGGAGATAGCGAATGAGCAGTTCTTC. Encoded protein: CASSPGREIANEQFF.

The chain uses TRBV11-2 and TRBJ2-7, with TRBD2 identical over 10 bases. Germline V gives CDR1 SGHAT, CDR2 FQNNGV. The junction had 6 bases not matched to a gene; V was cut back by 2 bases and J by 2 bases. The CDR3 loop spans 16 amino acids. The CDR3 DNA sequence: TGTGCCAGCAGCTTAAAACTAGCGGGGCGACCCTACGAGCAGTACTTC. It is translated as CASSLKLAGRPYEQYF. The entire variable domain, with the rest obtained from reference TRBV11-2 and TRBJ2-7, is as follows: EAGVAQSPRYKIIEKRQSVAFWCNPISGHATLYWYQQILGQGPKLLIQFQNNGVVDDSQLPKDRFSAERLKGVDSTLKIQPAKLEDSAVYLCASSLKLAGRPYEQYFGPGTRLTVT.

The chain couples TRBV5-1 to TRBJ1-5, with D uncertain. Germline V lookup: CDR1 SGHRS, CDR2 YFSETQ. Trimming removed 2 bases from V and 3 bases from J, with 6 bases in between. The CDR3 consists of 13 residues. CDR3 region: CASSFDFNQPQHF. As DNA, the CDR3 is TGCGCCAGCAGCTTCGACTTCAATCAGCCCCAGCATTTT. The full variable domain, rest sourced from reference TRBV5-1 and TRBJ1-5, is KAGVTQTPRYLIKTRGQQVTLSCSPISGHRSVSWYQQTPGQGLQFLFEYFSETQRNKGNFPGRFSGRQFSNSRSEMNVSTLELGDSALYLCASSFDFNQPQHFGDGTRLSIL.

The CDR3, as DNA: TGTGCCAGCAGCGGGGACAGGGGATTCTCTGAAGCTTTCTTT. It encodes CASSGDRGFSEAFF. The J gene is TRBJ1-1, the V gene TRBV5-8; TRBD1 agrees at 10 bases. V was pared by 4 bases and J by 6 bases, with 6 bases of the junction left unmatched. CDR1 is SGHTS and CDR2 is YDEGEE in the germline V gene. The CDR3 totals 14 residues.